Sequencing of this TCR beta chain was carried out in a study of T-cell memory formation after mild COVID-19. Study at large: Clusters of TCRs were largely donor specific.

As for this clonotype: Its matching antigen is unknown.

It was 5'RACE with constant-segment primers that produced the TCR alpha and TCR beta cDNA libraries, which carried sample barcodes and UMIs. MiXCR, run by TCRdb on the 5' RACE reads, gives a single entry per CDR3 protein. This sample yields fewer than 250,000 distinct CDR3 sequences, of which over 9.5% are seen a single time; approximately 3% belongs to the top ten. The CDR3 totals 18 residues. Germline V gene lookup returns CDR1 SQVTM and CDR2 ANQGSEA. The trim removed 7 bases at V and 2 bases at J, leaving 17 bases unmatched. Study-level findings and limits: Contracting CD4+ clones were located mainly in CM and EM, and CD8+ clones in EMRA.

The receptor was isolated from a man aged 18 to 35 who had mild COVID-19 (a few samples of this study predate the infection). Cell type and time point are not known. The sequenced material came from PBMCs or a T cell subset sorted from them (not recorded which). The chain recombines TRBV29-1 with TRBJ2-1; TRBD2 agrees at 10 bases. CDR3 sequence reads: CSGQVLAGAISPYNEQFF. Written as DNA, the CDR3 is TGCAGCGGACAGGTTCTAGCGGGGGCCATCAGCCCCTACAATGAGCAGTTCTTC.